Following are 14 T cell receptor beta chains from one sample sequenced in a study of T-cell reconstitution after alpha-beta-depleted transplantation in children. Unique molecular identifiers tagged the TCRbeta library. TCRdb recomputed calls from the PCR reads with MiXCR, one row per CDR3 protein. Here the sample spans around 670,000 distinct CDR3 sequences, 10% to 15% being singletons. Sequencing was performed on PBMCs, taken before TCRalphabeta/CD19-depleted stem cell transplant. The receptors come from a girl aged 2 to 9 with congenital amegakaryocytic thrombocytopenia, due to receive a stem cell transplant.

The CDR3 is CASSYPGGLNNEQFF. The CDR3 bases are TGTGCCAGCAGTTACCCGGGAGGGCTTAACAATGAGCAGTTCTTC. The chain links TRBV28 to TRBJ2-1; 8 bases fit TRBD2. This CDR3 has 15 amino acids. V shed 4 bases, J shed 5 bases, and the junction held 7 bases outside the gene matches. CDR1 and CDR2 (germline): MDHEN, SYDVKM.

This clonotype has at least ten counts. V gene TRBV10-3 combines with J gene TRBJ2-1; 7 bases line up with TRBD2. The CDR3 has 15 residues. CDR1 is ENHRY and CDR2 is SYGVKD in the germline V gene. After removal of 8 bases from V and 2 bases from J, the junction contained 9 bases not matched to a gene. The CDR3 nucleotides are TGTGCCATCCGGGCAGCGGGAATAGCCTACAATGAGCAGTTCTTC. Protein sequence: CAIRAAGIAYNEQFF.

In this sample, this clonotype turned up many times. The genes are TRBV29-1 and TRBJ1-1, with D uncertain. The CDR3 extends over 13 amino acids. Germline V gene data show CDR1 as SQVTM and CDR2 as ANQGSEA. The V gene lost 7 bases and the J gene lost 3 bases, with 15 bases spanning the gap. The CDR3 coding sequence is TGCAGCGCCCGTGAAGTTTCGGACACTGAAGCTTTCTTT. This codes for CSAREVSDTEAFF.

In this sample, this clonotype turned up many times. The CDR3 loop reads CASSGGQMNTEAFF. CDR3 nucleotide sequence: TGCGCCAGCAGCGGTGGACAGATGAACACTGAAGCTTTCTTT. The rearrangement joins TRBV5-1 to TRBJ1-1, with a tentative D call TRBD1 (6 bases). V lost 4 bases, J lost 0 bases, and 10 bases lay in between. Germline CDR1 is SGHRS and CDR2 is YFSETQ. There are 14 residues in the CDR3.

On this clonotype: This may be a read error: a much more frequent sequence differs by one nucleotide. The gene calls are TRBV5-1 and TRBJ2-3, with D possibly matching TRBD2 (6 bases). The length of the CDR3 is 17 residues. V was cut by 1 base and J by 4 bases, with 19 bases left in between. The germline gives CDR1 SGHRS, CDR2 YFSETQ. CDR3 coding DNA: TGCGCCAGCAGCTTGATAACTGGGGGGAGCAGGTCAGATACGCAGTATTTT. Translated, it gives CASSLITGGSRSDTQYF.

This clonotype was counted ten times or more. The chain has TRBV21-1 and TRBJ2-1; TRBD1 is taken as the D call from the table, unchecked against the DNA. TRBV21-1 is classified as a pseudogene. This CDR3 spans 14 amino acids. This CDR3 reads CASSKLGTHNEQFF. CDR3 nucleotide sequence: TGTGCCAGCAGCAAACTCGGGACCCACAATGAGCAGTTCTTC.

CDR3 residues: CSARLREGLQETQYF. The DNA for the CDR3 is TGCAGTGCTAGGTTGCGGGAGGGCCTCCAAGAGACCCAGTACTTC. The chain has TRBV20-1 and TRBJ2-5, with 9 positions matching TRBD2. The CDR3 extends over 15 amino acids. The V gene's germline CDR1 is DFQATT and CDR2 SNEGSKA (reference sequence). J was trimmed by 1 base and V by 3 bases; bases with no gene match: 6.

In regard to this clonotype: The junction departs from the called germline gene at one end, perhaps through a read error. The chain recombines TRBV5-1 with TRBJ1-1; D gene ambiguous. The CDR3 has 13 amino acids. CDR1 and CDR2 (germline): SGHRS, YFSETQ. The chain's CDR3 is CASKVNANTEALF. CDR3 nucleotide sequence: TGCGCCAGTAAAGTTAACGCGAACACTGAAGCTCTCTTT.

This clonotype was seen a handful of times. This sequence joins TRBV12-3 or TRBV12-4 and TRBJ1-2; the D is unclear. The CDR3 extends over 15 amino acids. V lost 3 bases to trimming and J lost 3 bases, with 14 bases between them. This CDR3 reads CASSFSRILDYGYTF. CDR3 nucleotides: TGTGCCAGCAGTTTTTCCCGGATTCTTGACTATGGCTACACCTTC.

This clonotype showed up many times. V and J are TRBV12-3 or TRBV12-4 and TRBJ2-3; possible D gene TRBD2, 5 bases. Trimming stripped 7 bases from V and 6 bases from J, with 17 bases between. The CDR3 spans 14 residues. CDR3 amino acids: CASTRTQLHDTQYF. CDR3 coding DNA: TGTGCCAGCACCCGGACTCAACTACATGATACGCAGTATTTT.

This clonotype was seen at least ten times. The gene calls are TRBV27 and TRBJ2-2; tentative D call: TRBD1 (6 bases). Germline loops: CDR1 MNHEY, CDR2 SMNVEV (reference sequence). V dropped 8 bases and J dropped 7 bases, with 17 bases sitting between them. CDR3 length: 14 residues. The CDR3 coding sequence is TGTGCCAGCCGAAAACCCCCAGGGGACGGGGAGCTGTTTTTT. Encoded protein: CASRKPPGDGELFF.

This clonotype was picked up many times. V is TRBV7-2 and J is TRBJ2-4; the D gene could be TRBD1 or TRBD2 (5 bases each). Trimming shortened V by 5 bases and J by 4 bases, and 9 bases separated the two germline ends. Germline V gene sequence: CDR1 SGHTA, CDR2 FQGNSA. The CDR3 length is 13 residues. CDR3 DNA: TGTGCCAGCAGCCTAGAGGGGAAAAACATTCAGTACTTC. This encodes CASSLEGKNIQYF. Using reference TRBV7-2 and TRBJ2-4 for the parts outside the CDR3, the full variable domain is GAGVSQSPSNKVTEKGKDVELRCDPISGHTALYWYRQSLGQGLEFLIYFQGNSAPDKSGLPSDRFSAERTGGSVSTLTIQRTQQEDSAVYLCASSLEGKNIQYFGAGTRLSVL.

This clonotype has at least ten counts. The rearrangement uses TRBV28 and TRBJ1-2; D is perhaps TRBD1 (5 bases). The germline gives CDR1 MDHEN, CDR2 SYDVKM. CDR3 size: 16 residues. With 2 bases removed from V and 4 bases from J, the gap between germline ends came to 17 bases. CDR3 coding DNA: TGTGCCAGCAGTTTAATCAGGGCTCTTCGCGGCTATGGCTACACCTTC. This encodes CASSLIRALRGYGYTF.

This chain joins TRBV20-1 and TRBJ1-4; D perhaps matches TRBD1 (5 bases). CDR3 length equals 18 residues. Germline CDR1 DFQATT, CDR2 SNEGSKA (reference sequence). V lost 0 bases to trimming and J lost 4 bases, with 21 bases between them. The CDR3 spells CSARDQGLVKEGNEKLFF. CDR3 in DNA: TGCAGTGCTAGAGATCAGGGCTTGGTGAAGGAGGGTAATGAAAAACTGTTTTTT.